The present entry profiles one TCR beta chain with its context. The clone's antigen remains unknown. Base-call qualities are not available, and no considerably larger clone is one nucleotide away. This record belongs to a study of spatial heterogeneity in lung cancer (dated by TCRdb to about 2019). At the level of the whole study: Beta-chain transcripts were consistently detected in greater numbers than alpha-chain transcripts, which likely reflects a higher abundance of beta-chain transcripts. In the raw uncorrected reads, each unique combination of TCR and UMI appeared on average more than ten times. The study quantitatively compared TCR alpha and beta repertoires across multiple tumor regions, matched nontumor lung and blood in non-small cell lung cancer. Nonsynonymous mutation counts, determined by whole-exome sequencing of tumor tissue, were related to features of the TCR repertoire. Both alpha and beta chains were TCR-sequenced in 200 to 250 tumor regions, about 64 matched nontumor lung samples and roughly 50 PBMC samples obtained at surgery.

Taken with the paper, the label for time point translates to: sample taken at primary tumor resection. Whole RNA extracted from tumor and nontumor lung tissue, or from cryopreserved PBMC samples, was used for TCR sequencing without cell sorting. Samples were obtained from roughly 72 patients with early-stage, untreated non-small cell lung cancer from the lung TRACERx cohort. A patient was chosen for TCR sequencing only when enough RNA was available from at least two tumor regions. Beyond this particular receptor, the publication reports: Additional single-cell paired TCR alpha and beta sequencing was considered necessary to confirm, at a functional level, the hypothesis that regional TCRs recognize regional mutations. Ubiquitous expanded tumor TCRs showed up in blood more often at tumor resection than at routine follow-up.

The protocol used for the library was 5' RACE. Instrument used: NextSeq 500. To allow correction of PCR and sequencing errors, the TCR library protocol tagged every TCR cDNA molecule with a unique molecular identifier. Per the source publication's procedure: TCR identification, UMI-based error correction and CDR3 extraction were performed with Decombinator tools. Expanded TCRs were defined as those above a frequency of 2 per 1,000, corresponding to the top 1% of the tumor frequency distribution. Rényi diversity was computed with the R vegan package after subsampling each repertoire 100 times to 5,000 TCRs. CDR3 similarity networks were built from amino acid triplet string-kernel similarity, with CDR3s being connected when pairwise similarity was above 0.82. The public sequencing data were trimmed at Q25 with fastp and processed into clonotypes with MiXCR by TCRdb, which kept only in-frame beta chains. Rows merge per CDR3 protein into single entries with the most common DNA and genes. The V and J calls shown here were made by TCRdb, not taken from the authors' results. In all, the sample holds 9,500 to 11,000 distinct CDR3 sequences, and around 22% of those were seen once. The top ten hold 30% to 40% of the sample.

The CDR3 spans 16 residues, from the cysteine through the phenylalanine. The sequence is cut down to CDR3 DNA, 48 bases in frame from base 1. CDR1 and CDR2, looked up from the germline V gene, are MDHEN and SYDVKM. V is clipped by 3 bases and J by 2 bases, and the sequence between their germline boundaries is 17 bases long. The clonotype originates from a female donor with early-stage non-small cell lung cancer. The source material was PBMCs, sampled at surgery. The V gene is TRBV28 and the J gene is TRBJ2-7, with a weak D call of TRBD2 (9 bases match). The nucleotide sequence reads TGTGCCAGCAGTTTCCAGGGGGCGGGAGGGCCCTACGAGCAGTACTTC. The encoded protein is CASSFQGAGGPYEQYF.